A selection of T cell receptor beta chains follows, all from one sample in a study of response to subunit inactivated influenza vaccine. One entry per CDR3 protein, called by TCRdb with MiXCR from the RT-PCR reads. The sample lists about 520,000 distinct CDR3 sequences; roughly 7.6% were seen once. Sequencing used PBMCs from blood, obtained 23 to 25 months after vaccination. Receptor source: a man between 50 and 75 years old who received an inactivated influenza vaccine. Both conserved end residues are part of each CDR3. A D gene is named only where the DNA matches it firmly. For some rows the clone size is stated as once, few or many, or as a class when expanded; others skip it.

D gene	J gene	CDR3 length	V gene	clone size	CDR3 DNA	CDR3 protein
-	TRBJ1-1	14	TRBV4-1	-	TGCGCCAGCAGCCCTGGGACATTTCCCACTGAAGCTTTCTTT	CASSPGTFPTEAFF
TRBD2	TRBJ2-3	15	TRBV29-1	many	TGCAGCGTTGCTGTGGGGGGGACTAGCACAGATACGCAGTATTTT	CSVAVGGTSTDTQYF
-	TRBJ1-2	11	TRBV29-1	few	TGCAGCGTTGAAGATATTGGTGGCTACACCTTC	CSVEDIGGYTF
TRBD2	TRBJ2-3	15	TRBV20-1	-	TGCAGTGCTAGGGGGCAGCGGGGGAGCACAGATACGCAGTATTTT	CSARGQRGSTDTQYF
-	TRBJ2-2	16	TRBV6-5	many	TGTGCCAGCAGTTACTCCTTTGTTAAGGAATCCGGGGAGCTGTTTTTT	CASSYSFVKESGELFF
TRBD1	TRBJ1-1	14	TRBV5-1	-	TGCGCCAGCAGCGGTGGACAGGCGAACACTGAAGCTTTCTTT	CASSGGQANTEAFF
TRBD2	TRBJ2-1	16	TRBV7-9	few	TGTGCCAGCAGCGCCCGGATAGCGGGAGACTACAATGAGCAGTTCTTC	CASSARIAGDYNEQFF
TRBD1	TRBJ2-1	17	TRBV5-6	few	TGTGCCAGCAGCTTGGGTGGTTTGGGACAGGGATACAATGAGCAGTTCTTC	CASSLGGLGQGYNEQFF
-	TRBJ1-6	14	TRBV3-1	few	TGTGCCAGCAGTCCTTCATTACAGGGTTCACCCCTCCACTTT	CASSPSLQGSPLHF
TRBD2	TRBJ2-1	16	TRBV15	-	TGTGCCACCAGCAGAAATGTCGGACTAGGTTACAATGAGCAGTTCTTC	CATSRNVGLGYNEQFF
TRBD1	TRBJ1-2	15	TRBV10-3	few	TGTGCCATCAGTGAGTCAACAGGGGGCTTCTATGGCTACACCTTC	CAISESTGGFYGYTF
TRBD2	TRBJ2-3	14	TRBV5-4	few	TGTGCCAGCAGCCCAAGCGGGGGGGCTTATACGCAGTATTTT	CASSPSGGAYTQYF
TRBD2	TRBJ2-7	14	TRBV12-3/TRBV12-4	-	TGTGCCAGCAGCCCGGACGGGACTAGGAGCGAGCAGCACTTC	CASSPDGTRSEQHF
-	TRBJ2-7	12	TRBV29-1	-	TGCAGCGTTAGGACAGAAGACTACGAGCAGTACTTC	CSVRTEDYEQYF